This T cell receptor beta chain appears in the sequencing data of a study of T cell responses to AZD1222 COVID-19 vaccine. Notes on the study in general: Nearly half of spike-specific TCRs reportedly target unmutated variant regions. The study identified only a handful of AZD1222 recipients as seropositive at baseline. Donor demographics were predominantly white British with a female majority; clonal diversity may be underestimated.

The protocol was immunoSEQ multiplex PCR, while the TCRdb copy is restricted to in-frame clones and leaves out a portion. The sample yields around 100,000 clones, around 87% seen once. V lost 5 bases and J 7 bases, leaving 14 bases between the germline ends. There are 13 residues in the CDR3. Germline V gene lookup returns CDR1 LNHDA and CDR2 SQIVND (reference sequence). Points on this clone: Its specificity is not known.

This TCR was sampled from an adult in good health. This rearrangement joins TRBV19 to TRBJ1-1, with D perhaps TRBD1 (6 bases). Sequenced here: peripheral blood, sampled on day 0 of MenACWY control vaccination. DNA for the CDR3: TGTGCCAGTAGTCCTCTCGACAGGCGTGAAGCTTTCTTT. It yields the protein CASSPLDRREAFF.